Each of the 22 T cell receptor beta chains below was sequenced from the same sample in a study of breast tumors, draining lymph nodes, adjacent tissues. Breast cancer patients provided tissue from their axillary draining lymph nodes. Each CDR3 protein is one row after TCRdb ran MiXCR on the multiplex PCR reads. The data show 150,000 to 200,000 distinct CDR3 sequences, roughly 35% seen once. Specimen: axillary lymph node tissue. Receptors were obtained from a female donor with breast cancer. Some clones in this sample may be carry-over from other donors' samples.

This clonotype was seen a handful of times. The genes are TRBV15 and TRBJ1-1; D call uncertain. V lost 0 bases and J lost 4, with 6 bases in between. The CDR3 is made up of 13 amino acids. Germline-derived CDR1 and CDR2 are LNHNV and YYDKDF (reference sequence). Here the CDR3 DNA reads TGTGCCACCAGCAGAGAAAGGTTCACTGAAGCTTTCTTT. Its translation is CATSRERFTEAFF. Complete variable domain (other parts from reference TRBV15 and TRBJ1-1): DAMVIQNPRYQVTQFGKPVTLSCSQTLNHNVMYWYQQKSSQAPKLLFHYYDKDFNNEADTPDNFQSRRPNTSFCFLDIRSPGLGDTAMYLCATSRERFTEAFFGQGTRLTVV.

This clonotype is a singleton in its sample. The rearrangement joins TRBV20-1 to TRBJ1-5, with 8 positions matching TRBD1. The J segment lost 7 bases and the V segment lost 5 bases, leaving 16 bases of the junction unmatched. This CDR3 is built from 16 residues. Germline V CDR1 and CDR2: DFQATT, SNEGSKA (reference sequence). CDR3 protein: CSAPGRGRTYEQPQHF. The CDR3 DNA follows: TGCAGTGCTCCAGGCAGGGGGCGGACCTACGAGCAGCCCCAGCATTTT.

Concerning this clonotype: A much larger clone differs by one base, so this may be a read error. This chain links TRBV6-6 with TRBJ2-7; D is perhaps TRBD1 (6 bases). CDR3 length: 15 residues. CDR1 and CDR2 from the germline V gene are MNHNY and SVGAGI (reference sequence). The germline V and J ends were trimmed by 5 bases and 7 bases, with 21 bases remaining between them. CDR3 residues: CASSQQGAGRYEQYF. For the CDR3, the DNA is TGTGCCAGCAGTCAACAGGGAGCCGGCCGTTATGAGCAGTACTTC.

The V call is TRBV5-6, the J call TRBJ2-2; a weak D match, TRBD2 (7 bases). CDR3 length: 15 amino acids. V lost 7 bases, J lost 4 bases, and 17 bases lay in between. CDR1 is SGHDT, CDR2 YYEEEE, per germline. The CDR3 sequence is CASYFGGGITGELFF. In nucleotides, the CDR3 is TGTGCCAGCTACTTCGGCGGGGGCATCACCGGGGAGCTGTTTTTT.

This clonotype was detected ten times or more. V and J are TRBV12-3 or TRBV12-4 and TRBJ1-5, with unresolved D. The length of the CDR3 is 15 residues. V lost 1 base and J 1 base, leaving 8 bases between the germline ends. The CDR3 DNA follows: TGTGCCAGCAGTTTAGGGGCGGGGAGCAATCAGCCCCAGCATTTT. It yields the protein CASSLGAGSNQPQHF.

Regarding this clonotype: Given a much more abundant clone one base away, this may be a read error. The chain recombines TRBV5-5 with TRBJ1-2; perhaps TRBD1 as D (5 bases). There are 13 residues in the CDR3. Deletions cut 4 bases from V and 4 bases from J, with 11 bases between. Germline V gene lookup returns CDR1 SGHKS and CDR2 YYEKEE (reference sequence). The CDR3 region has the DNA TGTGCCAGCAGCCGCAAAGGGGCCTATGGCTACACCTTC. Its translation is CASSRKGAYGYTF.

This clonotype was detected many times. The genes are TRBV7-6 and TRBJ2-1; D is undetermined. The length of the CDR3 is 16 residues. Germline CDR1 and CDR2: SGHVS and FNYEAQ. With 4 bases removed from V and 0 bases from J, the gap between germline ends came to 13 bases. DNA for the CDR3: TGTGCCAGCAGCTCCGCACGCGTGAGCTCCTACAATGAGCAGTTCTTC. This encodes CASSSARVSSYNEQFF. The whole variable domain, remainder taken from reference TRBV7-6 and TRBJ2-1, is GAGVSQSPRYKVTKRGQDVALRCDPISGHVSLYWYRQALGQGPEFLTYFNYEAQQDKSGLPNDRFSAERPEGSISTLTIQRTEQRDSAMYRCASSSARVSSYNEQFFGPGTRLTVL.

The CDR3 here is CASSFGTSRNNEQFF. As DNA, the CDR3 is TGTGCCAGCAGCTTCGGGACTAGCCGGAACAATGAGCAGTTCTTC. The chain uses TRBV12-3 or TRBV12-4 and TRBJ2-1; the match to TRBD2 covers 9 bases. V lost 6 bases, J lost 5 bases, and 8 bases stayed unmatched. CDR3 length: 15 residues.

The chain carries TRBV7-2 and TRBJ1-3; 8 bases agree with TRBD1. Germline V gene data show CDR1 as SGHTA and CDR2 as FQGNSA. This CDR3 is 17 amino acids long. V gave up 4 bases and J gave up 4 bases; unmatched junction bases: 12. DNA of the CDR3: TGTGCCAGCAGCTCAAGACCCGCGACAGGGGTCGGAAACACCATATATTTT. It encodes CASSSRPATGVGNTIYF.

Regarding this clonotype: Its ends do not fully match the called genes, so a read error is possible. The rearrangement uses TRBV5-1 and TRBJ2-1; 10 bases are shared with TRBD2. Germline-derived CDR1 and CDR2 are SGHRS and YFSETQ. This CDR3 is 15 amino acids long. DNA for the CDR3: TGTGCCAGCAGCTTGACCGGGACTAGCGACAATGAGCAGTTCTTC. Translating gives CASSLTGTSDNEQFF.

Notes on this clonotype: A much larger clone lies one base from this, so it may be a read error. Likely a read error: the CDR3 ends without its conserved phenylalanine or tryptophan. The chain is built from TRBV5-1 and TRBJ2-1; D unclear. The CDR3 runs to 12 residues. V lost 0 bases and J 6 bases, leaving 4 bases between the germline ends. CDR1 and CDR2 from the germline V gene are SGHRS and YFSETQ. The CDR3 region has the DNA TGCGCCAGCAGCTTGGATCTCAATGAGCAGTTCTCC. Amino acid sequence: CASSLDLNEQFS.

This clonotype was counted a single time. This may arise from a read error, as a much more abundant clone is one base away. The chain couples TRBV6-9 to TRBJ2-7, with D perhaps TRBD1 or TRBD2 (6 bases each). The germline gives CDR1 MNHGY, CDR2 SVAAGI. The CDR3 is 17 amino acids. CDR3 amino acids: CASSPLMTGLRSYEHYF. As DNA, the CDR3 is TGTGCCAGCAGTCCCCTCATGACAGGACTACGATCCTACGAGCATTACTTC.

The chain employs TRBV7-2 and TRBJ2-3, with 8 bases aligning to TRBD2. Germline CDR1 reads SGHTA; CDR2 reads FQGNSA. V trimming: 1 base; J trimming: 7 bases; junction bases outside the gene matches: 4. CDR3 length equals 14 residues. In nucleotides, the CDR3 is TGTGCCAGCAGCTTAGGGGCTAGCGGGTATACGCAGTATTTT. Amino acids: CASSLGASGYTQYF.

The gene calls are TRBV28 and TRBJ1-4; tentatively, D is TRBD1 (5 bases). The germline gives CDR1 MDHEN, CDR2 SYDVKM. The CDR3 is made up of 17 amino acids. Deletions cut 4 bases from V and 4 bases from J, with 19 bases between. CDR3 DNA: TGTGCCAGCAGTTCTCCTGGGGGAGGGTTTAGTAATGAAAAACTGTTTTTT. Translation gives CASSSPGGGFSNEKLFF.

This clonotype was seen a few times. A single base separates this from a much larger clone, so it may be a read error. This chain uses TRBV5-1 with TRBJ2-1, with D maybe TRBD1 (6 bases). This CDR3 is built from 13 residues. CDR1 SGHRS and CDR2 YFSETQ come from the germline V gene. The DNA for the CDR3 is TGCGCCAGCAGCTTGGCCAGGGGAAATGACCAGTTCTTC. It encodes CASSLARGNDQFF.

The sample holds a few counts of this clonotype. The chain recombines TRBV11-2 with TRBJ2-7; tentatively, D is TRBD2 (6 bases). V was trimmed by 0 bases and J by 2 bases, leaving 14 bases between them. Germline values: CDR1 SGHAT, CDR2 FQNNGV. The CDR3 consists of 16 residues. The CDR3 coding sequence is TGTGCCAGCAGCTTAGAATCTGCGGCGGGGCCCTACGAGCAGTACTTC. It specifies CASSLESAAGPYEQYF.

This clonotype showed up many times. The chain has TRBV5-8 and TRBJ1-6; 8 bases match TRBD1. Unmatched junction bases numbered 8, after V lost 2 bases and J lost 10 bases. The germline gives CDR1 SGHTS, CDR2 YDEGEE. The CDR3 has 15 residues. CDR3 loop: CASSFGQGYSSPLHF. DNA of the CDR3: TGTGCCAGCAGCTTCGGACAGGGCTATTCGTCACCCCTCCACTTT.

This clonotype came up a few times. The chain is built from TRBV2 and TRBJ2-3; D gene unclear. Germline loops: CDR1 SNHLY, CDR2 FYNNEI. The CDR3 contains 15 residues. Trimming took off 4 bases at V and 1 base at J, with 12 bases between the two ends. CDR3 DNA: TGTGCCAGCAGTGTCGAAGATCTGGGCACAGATACGCAGTATTTT. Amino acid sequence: CASSVEDLGTDTQYF.

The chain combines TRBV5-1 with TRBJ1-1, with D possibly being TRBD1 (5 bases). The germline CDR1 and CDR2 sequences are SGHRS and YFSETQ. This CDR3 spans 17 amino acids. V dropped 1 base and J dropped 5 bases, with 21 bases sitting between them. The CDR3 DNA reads TGCGCCAGCAGCTTGTGGGGCGGAGGTGGTATAGGGACTGAAGCTTTCTTT. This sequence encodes CASSLWGGGGIGTEAFF.

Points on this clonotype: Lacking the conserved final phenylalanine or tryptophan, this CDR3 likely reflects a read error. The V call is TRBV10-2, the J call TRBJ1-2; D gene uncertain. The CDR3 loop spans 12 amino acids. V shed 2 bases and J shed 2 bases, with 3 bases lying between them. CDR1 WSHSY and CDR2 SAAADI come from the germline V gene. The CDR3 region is CASSENNYGYTL. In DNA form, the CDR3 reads TGCGCCAGCAGTGAGAACAACTATGGCTACACCCTC.

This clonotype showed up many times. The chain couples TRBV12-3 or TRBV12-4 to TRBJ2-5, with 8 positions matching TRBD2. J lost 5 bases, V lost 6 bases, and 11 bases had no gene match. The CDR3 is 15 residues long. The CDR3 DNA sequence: TGTGCCAGCAGCATCGGGGGGGCCTCTACGGAGACCCAGTACTTC. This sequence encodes CASSIGGASTETQYF.

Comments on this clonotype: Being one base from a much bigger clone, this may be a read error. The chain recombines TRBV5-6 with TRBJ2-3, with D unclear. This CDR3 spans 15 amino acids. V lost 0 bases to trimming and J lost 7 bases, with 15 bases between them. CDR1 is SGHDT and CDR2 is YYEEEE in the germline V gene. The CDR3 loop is CASSLGAAAGYTQYF. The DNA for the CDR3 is TGTGCCAGCAGCTTGGGCGCCGCAGCCGGCTATACGCAGTATTTT.